This is a list of T cell receptor beta chains from one sample in a study of Ad26.COV2.S vaccination and SARS-CoV-2 variants. Profiled with immunoSEQ multiplex PCR; TCRdb holds only in-frame clones, not every one. The profile shows hundreds of thousands of clones, around 92% of them singletons. The sequencing used peripheral blood, collected in a trial of Ad26.COV2.S vaccine versus placebo. Every receptor here comes from a person aged 18 to 59 who received the Ad26.COV2.S COVID-19 vaccine or a placebo. CDR3s include the opening cysteine and the closing phenylalanine or tryptophan. D genes are given only for firm matches. Clone size appears in some rows only: once, few, many, or a class for an expanded clone.

>TRBJ1-5|TRBV7-2|.|.|14
TGTGCCAGCAGCTTAGAGCACACCCATCAGCCCCAGCATTTT
CASSLEHTHQPQHF
>TRBJ1-4|TRBV30|.|once|13
TGTGCCTGGAGTGGGTTCGCTTTGGAAAAACTGTTTTTT
CAWSGFALEKLFF
>TRBJ2-5|TRBV7-2|TRBD2|once|15
TGTGCCAGCAGCTTAGTATTAGCGGGAGCCTCGACCCAGTACTTC
CASSLVLAGASTQYF
>TRBJ2-5|TRBV7-2|.|.|14
TGTGCCAGCAGCTTAGCGGGTAACCAAGAGACCCAGTACTTC
CASSLAGNQETQYF
>TRBJ1-5|TRBV2|.|.|13
TGTGCCAGCAGTTCCGACGGGGTTGGGGCCCAGCATTTT
CASSSDGVGAQHF
>TRBJ2-7|TRBV27|.|.|13
TGTGCCAGCAGCCCCAGAGCCTCCTACGAGCAGTACTTC
CASSPRASYEQYF
>TRBJ2-5|TRBV6-5|.|.|13
TGTGCCAGCAGTTATGACTTAGAGGAGACCCAGTACTTC
CASSYDLEETQYF
>TRBJ2-1|TRBV12-3/TRBV12-4|.|.|13
TGTGCCAGCACCGGGACTTCTTACAATGAGCAGTTCTTC
CASTGTSYNEQFF
>TRBJ2-2|TRBV27|.|once|15
TGTGCCAGCAGTTTAGAAGGGTTGGTCACCGGGGAGCTGTTTTTT
CASSLEGLVTGELFF
>TRBJ2-5|TRBV3-1/TRBV3-2|TRBD2|.|15
TGTGCCAGCAGCCAAGTGGGACTAGCGTATGAGACCCAGTACTTC
CASSQVGLAYETQYF
>TRBJ2-1|TRBV6-1|TRBD2|.|20
TGTGCCAGCAGTGTCCCTACTAGCGGGAGCTCCAGGAGCTCCTACAATGAGCAGTTCTTC
CASSVPTSGSSRSSYNEQFF
>TRBJ1-1|TRBV7-2|TRBD1|.|13
TGTGCCAGCAGCTTAGAGGGGGCGAGGGAAGCTTTCTTT
CASSLEGAREAFF
>TRBJ2-7|TRBV4-3|.|.|15
TGCGCCAGCAGCGCCCGCTCAGGACCTTACTACGAGCAGTACTTC
CASSARSGPYYEQYF
>TRBJ2-2|TRBV25-1|.|once|13
TGTGCCAGCAGTGCGGGCTCGAGCGGGGAGCTGTTTTTT
CASSAGSSGELFF
>TRBJ2-7|TRBV3-1/TRBV3-2|TRBD2|.|18
TGTGCCAGCAGCCAAGGATCGGGACTAGGAGTTTTAAACTACGAGCAGTACTTC
CASSQGSGLGVLNYEQYF
>TRBJ2-7|TRBV11-2|.|once|15
TGTGCCAGCAGCTTAAAAGGGGCAGGAGCCTACGAGCAGTACTTC
CASSLKGAGAYEQYF
>TRBJ2-7|TRBV19|TRBD1|.|15
TGTGCCAGTAGTATAGGTGGGACAGGGGCCTACGAGCAGTACTTC
CASSIGGTGAYEQYF
>TRBJ1-2|TRBV6-5|.|.|15
TGTGCCAGCACCCAGGAGGGGTCCGCTATCTATGGCTACACCTTC
CASTQEGSAIYGYTF
>TRBJ2-3|TRBV5-1|.|.|14
TGCGCCAGCAGCTTGGGCTCGAGCACAGATACGCAGTATTTT
CASSLGSSTDTQYF
>TRBJ2-1|TRBV27|.|.|15
TGTGCCAGCAGTCCCCAAGCCCTGACCTACAATGAGCAGTTCTTC
CASSPQALTYNEQFF
>TRBJ2-7|TRBV6-5|.|.|14
TGTGCCAGCAGTCCACCGGGACAAGTCTACGAGCAGTACTTC
CASSPPGQVYEQYF
>TRBJ1-1|TRBV4-3|TRBD1|.|14
TGCGCCAGCAGCCAACTGCCGGGACAGGGCTCAGCTTTCTTT
CASSQLPGQGSAFF
>TRBJ2-3|TRBV6-5|.|.|15
TGTGCCAGCAGTTACGGCGCGTCTAGCACAGATACGCAGTATTTT
CASSYGASSTDTQYF
>TRBJ1-1|TRBV19|TRBD1|.|15
TGTGCCAGTAGTATAGTGGGGACAGGGGGCACTGAAGCTTTCTTT
CASSIVGTGGTEAFF
>TRBJ2-7|TRBV15|.|.|15
TGTGCCACCAGCAACTCCAGGGTGACCCTTTACGAGCAGTACTTC
CATSNSRVTLYEQYF
>TRBJ1-2|TRBV4-2|TRBD1|.|14
TGTGCCAGCAGCCGCGGACAGGAGGCGTATGGCTACACCTTC
CASSRGQEAYGYTF
>TRBJ2-5|TRBV28|.|.|15
TGTGCCAGCAGTTCTAGCACAACCTTACAAGAGACCCAGTACTTC
CASSSSTTLQETQYF
>TRBJ2-3|TRBV2|.|.|14
TGTGCCAGCAGCCTAGGTGGAGGGGTGGATACGCAGTATTTT
CASSLGGGVDTQYF
>TRBJ1-5|TRBV10-1|.|.|16
TGCGCCAGCAGAGCCGGGAGTCGGGGACGTAATCAGCCCCAGCATTTT
CASRAGSRGRNQPQHF
>TRBJ2-3|TRBV10-3|.|.|13
TGTGCCATCAGTCCCCTGGGCACAGATACGCAGTATTTT
CAISPLGTDTQYF
>TRBJ2-1|TRBV25-1|TRBD2|.|12
TGTGCCAGCAGCGGGGGGTGGCATGAGCAGTTCTTC
CASSGGWHEQFF
>TRBJ1-2|TRBV3-1/TRBV3-2|.|once|14
TGTGCCAGCAGCCAAGATCCAGGGAGATATGGCTACACCTTC
CASSQDPGRYGYTF
>TRBJ2-5|TRBV29-1|.|once|14
TGCAGCGTTGAGGGATGGACTGCTAAAGAGACCCAGTACTTC
CSVEGWTAKETQYF
>TRBJ1-1|TRBV9|.|.|13
TGTGCCAGCAGCGCCGCTAGGGGCACTGAAGCTTTCTTT
CASSAARGTEAFF
>TRBJ2-1|TRBV7-9|TRBD2|.|16
TGTGCCAGCAGCTTGGCACTAGCGGGAAAACACAATGAGCAGTTCTTC
CASSLALAGKHNEQFF